This T cell receptor beta chain was documented in a study of cytomegalovirus exposure and HLA in healthy donors. V lost 3 bases to trimming and J lost 7 bases; unmatched junction nucleotides: 7. The germline V gene encodes CDR1 SGHRS and CDR2 YFSETQ. CDR3 size: 14 residues. The PCR used 60 Vbeta and 13 Jbeta primers. Using immunoSEQ multiplex PCR, the repertoire was profiled, and TCRdb retains in-frame clones only, with some absent. The sample has about 200,000 clones; 60% to 80% are singletons. The clonotype was recovered from a young man in good health and CMV-seronegative. J is TRBJ2-5 and V is TRBV5-1; 9 nucleotides align to TRBD1. Sequenced material: PBMCs. The chain's CDR3 is CASSSDRGLGTQYF. CDR3 nucleotides: TGCGCCAGCAGCTCGGACAGGGGCCTGGGGACCCAGTACTTC.